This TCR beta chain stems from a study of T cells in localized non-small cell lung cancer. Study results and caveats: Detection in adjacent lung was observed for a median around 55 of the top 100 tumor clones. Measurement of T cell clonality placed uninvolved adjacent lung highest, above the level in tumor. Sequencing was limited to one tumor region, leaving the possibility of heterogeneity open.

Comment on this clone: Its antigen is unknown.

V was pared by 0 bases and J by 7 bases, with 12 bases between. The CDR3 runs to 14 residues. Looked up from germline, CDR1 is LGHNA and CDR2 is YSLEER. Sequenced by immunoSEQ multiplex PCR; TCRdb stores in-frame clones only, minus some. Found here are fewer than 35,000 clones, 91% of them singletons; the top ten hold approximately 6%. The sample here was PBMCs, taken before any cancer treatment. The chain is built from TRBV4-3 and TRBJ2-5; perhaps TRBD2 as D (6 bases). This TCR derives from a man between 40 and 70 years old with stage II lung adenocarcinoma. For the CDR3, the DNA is TGCGCCAGCAGCCAAGACGCGGGGTCGGGGACCCAGTACTTC. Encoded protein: CASSQDAGSGTQYF.